One sample yielded the 8 T cell receptor beta chains listed below, sequenced in a study of CD8 T cell repertoires and HIV-1 epitope variants. Clones were sequenced by immunoSEQ multiplex PCR, and TCRdb holds only the in-frame ones, with some missing. The sample lists 95,000 or so clones; more than 65% were seen once. The sample taken for sequencing was uncultured baseline CD8+ T cells from peripheral blood mononuclear cells (PBMCs). The receptors were sampled from a male donor with HIV.

This CDR3 reads CASSFPVAPNEQYF. The CDR3 DNA reads TGTGCCAGCAGCTTCCCAGTCGCCCCTAACGAGCAGTACTTC. The rearrangement uses TRBV5-8 and TRBJ2-7, with D unresolved. Trimming took off 2 bases at V and 5 bases at J, with 14 bases between the two ends. CDR1 and CDR2 from the germline V gene are SGHTS and YDEGEE. This CDR3 spans 14 amino acids.

The rearrangement uses TRBV7-3 and TRBJ2-1; 10 bases match TRBD2. Germline V gene lookup returns CDR1 SGHTA and CDR2 FQGTGA. The junction had 2 bases not matched to a gene; V was cut back by 1 base and J by 5 bases. There are 15 residues in the CDR3. The chain's CDR3 is CASSLIAGGNNEQFF. In DNA, the CDR3 is TGTGCCAGCAGCTTAATAGCGGGGGGTAACAATGAGCAGTTCTTC.

This clone was seen repeatedly, ten times or more. The chain couples TRBV15 to TRBJ1-4; D might be TRBD1 (5 bases). CDR1 and CDR2 from the germline V gene are LNHNV and YYDKDF (reference sequence). Deletions cut 0 bases from V and 8 bases from J, with 7 bases between. The CDR3 runs to 13 residues. CDR3 residues: CATSRDPGEKLFF. The CDR3 nucleotides read TGTGCCACCAGCAGAGATCCAGGGGAAAAACTGTTTTTT.

CDR3 sequence (DNA): TGTGCCAGCAGCTTGGTGGGGTCCGGGGCCAACGTCCTGACTTTC. Residues: CASSLVGSGANVLTF. The chain uses TRBV5-6 and TRBJ2-6; no definite D call. Germline CDR1 reads SGHDT; CDR2 reads YYEEEE. The CDR3 consists of 15 residues. V was trimmed by 0 bases and J by 4 bases, leaving 8 bases between them. Full variable domain (rest looked up from reference TRBV5-6 and TRBJ2-6): DAGVTQSPTHLIKTRGQQVTLRCSPKSGHDTVSWYQQALGQGPQFIFQYYEEEERQRGNFPDRFSGHQFPNYSSELNVNALLLGDSALYLCASSLVGSGANVLTFGAGSRLTVL.

The chain is built from TRBV19 and TRBJ2-1; 8 nucleotides agree with TRBD1. CDR1 LNHDA and CDR2 SQIVND come from the germline V gene (reference sequence). The trim removed 5 bases at V and 4 bases at J, leaving 7 bases unmatched. The CDR3 has 15 amino acids. CDR3 bases: TGTGCCAGTAGTCCCGGGACAGGACAATACAATGAGCAGTTCTTC. It translates to CASSPGTGQYNEQFF.

The V and J genes are TRBV5-8 and TRBJ1-1; no clear D gene. Trimming left V 5 bases short and J 4 bases short, with 12 bases between. The germline V gene has CDR1 SGHTS and CDR2 YDEGEE. This CDR3 is built from 13 residues. CDR3 in amino acids: CASRRLTGTEAFF. CDR3 sequence (DNA): TGTGCCAGCAGGAGACTAACGGGCACTGAAGCTTTCTTT.

The V and J genes are TRBV5-4 and TRBJ2-1, with 10 nucleotides matching TRBD1. The CDR3 runs 14 residues. The germline gives CDR1 SGHNT, CDR2 YYREEE (reference sequence). With 6 bases clipped from V and 7 bases from J, the junction kept 7 bases outside the gene matches. CDR3 sequence: CASTLRQGANEQFF. DNA of the CDR3: TGTGCCAGCACCCTACGACAGGGGGCGAATGAGCAGTTCTTC.

This sequence joins TRBV27 and TRBJ2-1; D possibly corresponds to TRBD1 (6 bases). The germline V gene encodes CDR1 MNHEY and CDR2 SMNVEV (reference sequence). This CDR3 comprises 14 residues. Deletions cut 3 bases from V and 6 bases from J, with 12 bases between. The CDR3 nucleotides read TGTGCCAGCAGTTTTCTGGGGGCTATCAATGAGCAGTTCTTC. Translating it yields CASSFLGAINEQFF.